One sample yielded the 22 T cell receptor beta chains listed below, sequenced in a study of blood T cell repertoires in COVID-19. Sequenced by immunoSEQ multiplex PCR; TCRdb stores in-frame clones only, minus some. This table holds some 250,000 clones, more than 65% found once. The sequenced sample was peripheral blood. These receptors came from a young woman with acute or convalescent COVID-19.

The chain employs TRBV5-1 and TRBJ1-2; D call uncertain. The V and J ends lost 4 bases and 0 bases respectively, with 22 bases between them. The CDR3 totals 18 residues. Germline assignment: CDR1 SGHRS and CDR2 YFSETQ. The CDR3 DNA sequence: TGCGCCAGCAGCCCCGCGGCAGGACTGTTAAAGACTAACTATGGCTACACCTTC. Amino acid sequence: CASSPAAGLLKTNYGYTF.

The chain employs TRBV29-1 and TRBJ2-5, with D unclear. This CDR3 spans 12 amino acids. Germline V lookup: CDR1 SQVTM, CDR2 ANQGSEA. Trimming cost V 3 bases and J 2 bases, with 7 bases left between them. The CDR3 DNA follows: TGCAGCGTTGATCGACAACAAGAGACCCAGTACTTC. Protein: CSVDRQQETQYF.

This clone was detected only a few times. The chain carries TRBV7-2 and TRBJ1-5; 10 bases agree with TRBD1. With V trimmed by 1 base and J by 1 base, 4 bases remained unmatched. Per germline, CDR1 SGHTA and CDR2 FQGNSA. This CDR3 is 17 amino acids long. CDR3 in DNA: TGTGCCAGCAGCTTAGGCGGGACAGGGGTGAGCAATCAGCCCCAGCATTTT. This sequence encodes CASSLGGTGVSNQPQHF.

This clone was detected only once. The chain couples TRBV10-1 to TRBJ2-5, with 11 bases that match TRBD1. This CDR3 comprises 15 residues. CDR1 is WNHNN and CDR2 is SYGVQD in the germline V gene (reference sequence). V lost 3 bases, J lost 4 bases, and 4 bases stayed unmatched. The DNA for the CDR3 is TGCGCCAGCAGTGATCGGACAGGGGGCCGAGAGACCCAGTACTTC. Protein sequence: CASSDRTGGRETQYF.

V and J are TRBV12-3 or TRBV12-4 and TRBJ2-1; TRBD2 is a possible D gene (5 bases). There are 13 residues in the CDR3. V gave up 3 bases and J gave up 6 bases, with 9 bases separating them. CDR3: CASSFRGLNEQFF. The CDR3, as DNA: TGTGCCAGCAGTTTCCGGGGTCTCAATGAGCAGTTCTTC.

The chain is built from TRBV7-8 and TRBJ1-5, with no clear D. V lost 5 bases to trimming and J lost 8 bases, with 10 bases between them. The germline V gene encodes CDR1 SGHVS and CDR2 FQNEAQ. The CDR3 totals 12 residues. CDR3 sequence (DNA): TGTGCCAGCAGCCCGACCCAGGAGCCCCAGCATTTT. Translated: CASSPTQEPQHF.

CDR3 nucleotide sequence: TGTGCCTGGGGGAGATTCACCGGGGAGCTGTTTTTT. Translated: CAWGRFTGELFF. The V and J genes are TRBV30 and TRBJ2-2; a weak D match, TRBD2 (5 bases). V was cut by 5 bases and J by 4 bases, with 8 bases left in between. The V gene's germline CDR1 is GTSNPN and CDR2 SVGIG (reference sequence). This CDR3 contains 12 residues.

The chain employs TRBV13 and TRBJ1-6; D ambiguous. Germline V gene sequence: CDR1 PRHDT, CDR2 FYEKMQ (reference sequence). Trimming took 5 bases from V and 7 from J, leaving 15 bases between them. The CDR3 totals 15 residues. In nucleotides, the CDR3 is TGTGCCAGCAGCCCTTCATGGGAGTGGAATTCACCCCTCCACTTT. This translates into CASSPSWEWNSPLHF.

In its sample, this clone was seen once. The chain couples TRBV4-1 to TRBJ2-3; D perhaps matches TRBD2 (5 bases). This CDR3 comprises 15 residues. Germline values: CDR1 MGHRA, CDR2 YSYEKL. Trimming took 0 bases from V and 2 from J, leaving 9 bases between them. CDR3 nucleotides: TGCGCCAGCAGCCAAGACCTCCGGGACACAGATACGCAGTATTTT. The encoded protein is CASSQDLRDTDTQYF.

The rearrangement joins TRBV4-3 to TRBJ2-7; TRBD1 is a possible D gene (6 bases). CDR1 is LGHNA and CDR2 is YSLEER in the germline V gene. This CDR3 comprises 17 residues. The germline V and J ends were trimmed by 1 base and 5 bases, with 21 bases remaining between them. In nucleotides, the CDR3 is TGCGCCAGCAGCCAAGTAGAGGGACAATTACAAGGCCACGAGCAGTACTTC. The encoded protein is CASSQVEGQLQGHEQYF.

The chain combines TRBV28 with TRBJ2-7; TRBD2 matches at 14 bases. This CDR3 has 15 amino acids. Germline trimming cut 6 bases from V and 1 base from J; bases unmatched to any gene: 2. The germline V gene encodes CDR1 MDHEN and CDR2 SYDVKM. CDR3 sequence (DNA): TGTGCCAGCAGGCGACTAGCGGGAGGGTCCTACGAGCAGTACTTC. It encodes CASRRLAGGSYEQYF.

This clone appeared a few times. The CDR3 DNA reads as TGCGCCAGCAGCTTCGGCGCGGCAGGGGGAGATCAGACCCAGTACTTC. It translates to CASSFGAAGGDQTQYF. The V call is TRBV5-1, the J call TRBJ2-5, with TRBD1 matching over 7 bases. V shed 2 bases and J 6 bases; nucleotides not matched to a gene: 13. CDR3 size: 16 residues. Germline V gene data show CDR1 as SGHRS and CDR2 as YFSETQ.

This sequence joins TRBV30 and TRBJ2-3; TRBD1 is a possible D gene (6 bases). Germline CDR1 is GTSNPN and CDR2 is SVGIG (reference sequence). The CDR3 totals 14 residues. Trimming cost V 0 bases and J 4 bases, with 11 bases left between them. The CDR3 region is CAWSVKGDADTQYF. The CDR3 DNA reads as TGTGCCTGGAGTGTAAAGGGGGATGCAGATACGCAGTATTTT.

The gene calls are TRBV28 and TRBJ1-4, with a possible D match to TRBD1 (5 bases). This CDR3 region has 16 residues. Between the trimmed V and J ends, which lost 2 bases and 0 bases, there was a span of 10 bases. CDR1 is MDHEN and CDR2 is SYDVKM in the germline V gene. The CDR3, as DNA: TGTGCCAGCAGTTTAGGGGGAGGGGCAACTAATGAAAAACTGTTTTTT. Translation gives CASSLGGGATNEKLFF.

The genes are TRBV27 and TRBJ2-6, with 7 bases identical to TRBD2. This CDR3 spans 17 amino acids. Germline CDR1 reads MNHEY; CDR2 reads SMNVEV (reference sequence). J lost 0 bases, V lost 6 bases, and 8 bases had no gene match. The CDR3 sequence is CASSKRGLRSGANVLTF. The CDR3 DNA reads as TGTGCCAGCAGCAAGCGGGGACTACGCTCTGGGGCCAACGTCCTGACTTTC.

This chain's CDR3 is CASSMGGGGYEQFF. In DNA, the CDR3 is TGTGCCAGTAGTATGGGGGGTGGTGGTTATGAGCAGTTCTTC. The chain couples TRBV19 to TRBJ2-1, with a possible D match to TRBD2 (6 bases). Germline V CDR1 and CDR2: LNHDA, SQIVND (reference sequence). V dropped 3 bases and J dropped 8 bases, with 14 bases sitting between them. This CDR3 has 14 residues.

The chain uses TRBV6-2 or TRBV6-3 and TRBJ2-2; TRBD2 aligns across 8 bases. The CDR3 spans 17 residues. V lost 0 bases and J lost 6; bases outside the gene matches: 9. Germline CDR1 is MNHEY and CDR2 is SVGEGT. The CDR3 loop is CASSYSSRARGAGELFF. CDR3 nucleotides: TGTGCCAGCAGTTACTCGAGCAGGGCGCGGGGGGCCGGGGAGCTGTTTTTT.

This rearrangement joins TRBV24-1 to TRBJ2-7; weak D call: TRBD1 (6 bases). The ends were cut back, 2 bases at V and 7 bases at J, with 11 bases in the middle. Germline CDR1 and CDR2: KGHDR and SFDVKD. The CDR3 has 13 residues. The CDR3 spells CATSDSRGPEQYF. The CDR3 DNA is TGTGCCACCAGTGATTCCAGGGGTCCAGAGCAGTACTTC.

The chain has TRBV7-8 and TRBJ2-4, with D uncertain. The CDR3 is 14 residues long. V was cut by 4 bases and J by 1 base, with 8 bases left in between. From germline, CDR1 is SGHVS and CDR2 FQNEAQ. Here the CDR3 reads CASSSDWAKNIQYF. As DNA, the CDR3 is TGTGCCAGCAGCTCCGACTGGGCCAAAAACATTCAGTACTTC.

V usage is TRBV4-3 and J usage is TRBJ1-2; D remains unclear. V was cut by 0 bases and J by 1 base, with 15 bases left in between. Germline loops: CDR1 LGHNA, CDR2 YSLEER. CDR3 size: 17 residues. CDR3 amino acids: CASSQDIVESGNYGYTF. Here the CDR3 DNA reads TGCGCCAGCAGCCAAGATATAGTCGAATCGGGTAACTATGGCTACACCTTC.

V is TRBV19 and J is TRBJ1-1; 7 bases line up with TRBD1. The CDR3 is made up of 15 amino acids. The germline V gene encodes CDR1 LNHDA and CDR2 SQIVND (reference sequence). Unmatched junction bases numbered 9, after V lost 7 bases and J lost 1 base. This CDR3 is CASIGQGVGNTEAFF. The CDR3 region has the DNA TGTGCCAGTATTGGGCAGGGGGTGGGGAACACTGAAGCTTTCTTT.

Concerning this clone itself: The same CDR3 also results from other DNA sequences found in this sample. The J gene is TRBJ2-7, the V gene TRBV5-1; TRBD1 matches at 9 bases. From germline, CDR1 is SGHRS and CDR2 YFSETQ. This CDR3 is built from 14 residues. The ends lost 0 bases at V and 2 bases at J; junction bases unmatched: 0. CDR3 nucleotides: TGCGCCAGCAGCTTGGGACAGGGGGCCTACGAGCAGTACTTC. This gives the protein CASSLGQGAYEQYF.